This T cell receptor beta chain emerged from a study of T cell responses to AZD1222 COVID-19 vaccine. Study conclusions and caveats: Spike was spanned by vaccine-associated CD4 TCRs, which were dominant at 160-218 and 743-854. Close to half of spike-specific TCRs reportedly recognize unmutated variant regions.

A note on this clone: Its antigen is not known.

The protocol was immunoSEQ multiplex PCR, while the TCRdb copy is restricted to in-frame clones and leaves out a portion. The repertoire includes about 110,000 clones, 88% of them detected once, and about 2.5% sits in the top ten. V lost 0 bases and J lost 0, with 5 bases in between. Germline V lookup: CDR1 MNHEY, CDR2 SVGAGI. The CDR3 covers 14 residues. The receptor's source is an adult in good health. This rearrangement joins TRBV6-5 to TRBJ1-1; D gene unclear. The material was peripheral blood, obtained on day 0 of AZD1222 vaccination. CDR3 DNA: TGTGCCAGCAGTTACTCAGGGTTGAACACTGAAGCTTTCTTT. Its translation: CASSYSGLNTEAFF.